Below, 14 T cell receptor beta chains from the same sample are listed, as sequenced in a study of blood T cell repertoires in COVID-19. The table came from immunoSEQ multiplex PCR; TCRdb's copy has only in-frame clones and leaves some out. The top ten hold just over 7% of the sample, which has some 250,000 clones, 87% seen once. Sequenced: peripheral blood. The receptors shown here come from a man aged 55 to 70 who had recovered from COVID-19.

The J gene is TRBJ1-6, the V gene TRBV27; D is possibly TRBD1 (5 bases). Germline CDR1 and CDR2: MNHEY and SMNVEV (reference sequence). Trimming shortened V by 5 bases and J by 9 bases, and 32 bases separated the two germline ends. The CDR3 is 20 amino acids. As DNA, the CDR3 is TGTGCCAGCAGTCCACACAGGATTCCTAAATTGGGTTACTCTCGTTCACCCCTCCACTTT. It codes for CASSPHRIPKLGYSRSPLHF.

As DNA, the CDR3 is TGTGCCAGCTCACCCCCGGGGGGGCGAACCTCCCAAGAGACCCAGTACTTC. The encoded protein is CASSPPGGRTSQETQYF. This rearrangement joins TRBV18 to TRBJ2-5; 8 nucleotides align to TRBD2. After removal of 3 bases from V and 1 base from J, the junction contained 10 bases not matched to a gene. CDR1 KGHSH and CDR2 LQKENI come from the germline V gene. This CDR3 comprises 17 residues.

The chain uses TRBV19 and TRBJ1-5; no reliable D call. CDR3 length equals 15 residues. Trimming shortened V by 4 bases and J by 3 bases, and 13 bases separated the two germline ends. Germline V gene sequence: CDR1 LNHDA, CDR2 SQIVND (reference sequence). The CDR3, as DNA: TGTGCCAGTAGTACAAGAGACACGAACAATCAGCCCCAGCATTTT. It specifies CASSTRDTNNQPQHF. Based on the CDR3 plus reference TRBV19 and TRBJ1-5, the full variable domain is DGGITQSPKYLFRKEGQNVTLSCEQNLNHDAMYWYRQDPGQGLRLIYYSQIVNDFQKGDIAEGYSVSREKKESFPLTVTSAQKNPTAFYLCASSTRDTNNQPQHFGDGTRLSIL.

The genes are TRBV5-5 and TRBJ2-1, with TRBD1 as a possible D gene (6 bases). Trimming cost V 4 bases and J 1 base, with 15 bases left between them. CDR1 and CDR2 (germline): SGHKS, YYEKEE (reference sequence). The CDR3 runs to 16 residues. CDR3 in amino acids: CASSRTGTPSYNEQFF. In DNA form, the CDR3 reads TGTGCCAGCAGCAGGACCGGGACACCTTCCTACAATGAGCAGTTCTTC.

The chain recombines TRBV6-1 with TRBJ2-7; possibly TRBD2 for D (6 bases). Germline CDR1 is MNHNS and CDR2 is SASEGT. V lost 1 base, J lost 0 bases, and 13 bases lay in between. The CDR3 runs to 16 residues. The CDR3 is CASSEGAGFSSYEQYF. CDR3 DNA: TGTGCCAGCAGTGAAGGAGCGGGTTTCAGCTCCTACGAGCAGTACTTC.

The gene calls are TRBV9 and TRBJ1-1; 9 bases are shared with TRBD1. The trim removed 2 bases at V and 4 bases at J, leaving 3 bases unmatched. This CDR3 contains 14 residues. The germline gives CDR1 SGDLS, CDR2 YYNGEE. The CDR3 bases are TGTGCCAGCAGCGTTACAGGGGGCTTCACTGAAGCTTTCTTT. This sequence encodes CASSVTGGFTEAFF.

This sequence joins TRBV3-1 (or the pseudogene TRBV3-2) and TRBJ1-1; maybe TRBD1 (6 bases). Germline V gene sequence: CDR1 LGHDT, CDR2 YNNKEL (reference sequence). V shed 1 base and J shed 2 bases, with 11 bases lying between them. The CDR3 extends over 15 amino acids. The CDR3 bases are TGTGCCAGCAGCCAAGCCGGGACACCAAACACTGAAGCTTTCTTT. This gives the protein CASSQAGTPNTEAFF.

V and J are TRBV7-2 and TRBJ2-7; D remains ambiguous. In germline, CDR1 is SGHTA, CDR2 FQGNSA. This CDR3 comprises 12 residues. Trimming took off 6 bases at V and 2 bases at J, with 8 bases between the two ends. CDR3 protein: CASSKQTYEQYF. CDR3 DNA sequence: TGTGCCAGCAGTAAACAGACCTACGAGCAGTACTTC. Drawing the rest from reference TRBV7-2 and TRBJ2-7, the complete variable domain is GAGVSQSPSNKVTEKGKDVELRCDPISGHTALYWYRQSLGQGLEFLIYFQGNSAPDKSGLPSDRFSAERTGGSVSTLTIQRTQQEDSAVYLCASSKQTYEQYFGPGTRLTVT.

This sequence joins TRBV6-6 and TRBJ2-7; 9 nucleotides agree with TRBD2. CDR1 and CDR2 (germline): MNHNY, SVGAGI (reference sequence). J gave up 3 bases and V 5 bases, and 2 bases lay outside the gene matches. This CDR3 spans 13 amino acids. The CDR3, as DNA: TGTGCCAGCAGTCGGACTAGCGTCTACGAGCAGTACGTC. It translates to CASSRTSVYEQYV.

For the CDR3, the DNA is TGCAGTGCGGGGGAGGTCCACGAGCAGTACGTC. This encodes CSAGEVHEQYV. The V and J genes are TRBV20-1 and TRBJ2-7; the D gene is possibly TRBD2 (6 bases). The CDR3 extends over 11 amino acids. Germline assignment: CDR1 DFQATT and CDR2 SNEGSKA (reference sequence). The V gene lost 6 bases and the J gene lost 5 bases, with 11 bases spanning the gap.

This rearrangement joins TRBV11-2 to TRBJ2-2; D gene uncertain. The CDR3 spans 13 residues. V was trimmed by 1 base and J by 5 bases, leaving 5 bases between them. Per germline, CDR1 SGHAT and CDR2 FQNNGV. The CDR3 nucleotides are TGTGCCAGCAGCTTAGTGAGGACCGGGGAGCTGTTTTTT. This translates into CASSLVRTGELFF.

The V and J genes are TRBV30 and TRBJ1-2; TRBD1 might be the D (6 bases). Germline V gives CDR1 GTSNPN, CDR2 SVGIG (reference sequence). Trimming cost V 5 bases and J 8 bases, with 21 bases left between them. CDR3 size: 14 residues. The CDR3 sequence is CAWGQTGGAGGYTF. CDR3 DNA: TGTGCCTGGGGGCAGACTGGGGGGGCGGGGGGCTACACCTTC.

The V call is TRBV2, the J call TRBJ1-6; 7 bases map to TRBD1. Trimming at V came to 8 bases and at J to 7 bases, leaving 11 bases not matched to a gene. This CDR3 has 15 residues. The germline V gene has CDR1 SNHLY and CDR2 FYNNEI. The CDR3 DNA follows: TGTGCCAGCGGACAGGACCCACCGGCCAATTCACCCCTCCACTTT. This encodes CASGQDPPANSPLHF.

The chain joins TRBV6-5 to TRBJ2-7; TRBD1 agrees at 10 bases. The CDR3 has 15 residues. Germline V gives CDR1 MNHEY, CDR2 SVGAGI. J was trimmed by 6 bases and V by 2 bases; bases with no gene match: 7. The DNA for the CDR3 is TGTGCCAGCAGTTACAGGGGACAGGGGCCGGGCGAGCAGTACTTC. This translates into CASSYRGQGPGEQYF.